This TCR beta chain was obtained from a study of OX40 agonist ivuxolimab in advanced cancers. For the study at large: Three partial responders included one hepatocellular carcinoma patient and two cutaneous melanoma patients.

Only a few counts were recorded for this clone. The table came from immunoSEQ multiplex PCR; TCRdb's copy has only in-frame clones and leaves some out. Among tens of thousands of clones listed, over 75% were seen once. Germline V gene data show CDR1 as MDHEN and CDR2 as SYDVKM. The CDR3 has 12 amino acids. V was pared by 6 bases and J by 2 bases, with 6 bases between. The J gene is TRBJ2-3, the V gene TRBV28; D uncertain. The receptor's source is an adult with an advanced solid tumor such as melanoma, head and neck, liver or kidney cancer. The sequencing used CD4+ or CD8+ T cells sorted from blood, collected in a trial of the OX40 agonist ivuxolimab. The CDR3 nucleotides are TGTGCCAGCAGGGGGTTCACAGATACGCAGTATTTT. Protein: CASRGFTDTQYF.